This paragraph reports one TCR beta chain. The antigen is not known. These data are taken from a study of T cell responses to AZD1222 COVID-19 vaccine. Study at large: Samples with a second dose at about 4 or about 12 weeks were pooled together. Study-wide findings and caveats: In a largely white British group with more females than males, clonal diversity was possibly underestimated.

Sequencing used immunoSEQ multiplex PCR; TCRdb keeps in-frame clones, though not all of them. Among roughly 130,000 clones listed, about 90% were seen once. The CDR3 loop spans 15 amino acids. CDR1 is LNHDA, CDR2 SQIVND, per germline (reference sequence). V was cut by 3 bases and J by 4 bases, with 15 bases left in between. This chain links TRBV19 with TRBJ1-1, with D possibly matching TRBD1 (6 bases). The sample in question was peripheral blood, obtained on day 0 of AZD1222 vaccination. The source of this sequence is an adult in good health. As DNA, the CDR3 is TGTGCCAGTAGTATTGCACAGGGCAGGGGCACTGAAGCTTTCTTT. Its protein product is CASSIAQGRGTEAFF.